This T cell receptor (beta chain) was identified during a study of shared clonotypes between healthy human individuals. Whole-study context: Ranging from 18 to 49 in age, donors were two women and a few men.

Sequencing was performed with immunoSEQ multiplex PCR; in TCRdb, only in-frame clones are kept and a portion is missing. The repertoire has about 490,000 clones, around 80% of them found once; the top ten carry roughly 12%. CDR1 and CDR2 (germline): MNHEY, SMNVEV (reference sequence). Trimming pared 0 bases from V and 8 bases from J, leaving 14 bases between. This CDR3 has 15 residues. Caucasian adults living in Nashville, Tennessee, provided all samples. The sequencing input was PBMCs. This receptor was obtained from a woman between 40 and 55 years old in good health. Some clones in this sample may be carry-over from other donors' samples. V usage is TRBV27 and J usage is TRBJ2-1; D remains unclear. The CDR3 nucleotides read TGTGCCAGCAGTTTATCGAACGGTCCAAACCATGAGCAGTTCTTC. Translated, it gives CASSLSNGPNHEQFF.